A single sample is the source of the 25 T cell receptor beta chains below, sequenced in a study of blood T cell repertoires in COVID-19. Only in-frame clones appear in the TCRdb table, and some are missing; sequencing was by immunoSEQ multiplex PCR. The sample comprises roughly 140,000 clones, about three quarters of which are singletons, and around 1.8% rests with the top ten. Source material: peripheral blood. The receptors were sampled from a woman in her sixties or seventies with acute or convalescent COVID-19.

This clone was counted between two and nine times. The J gene is TRBJ2-7, the V gene TRBV27; TRBD2 agrees at 8 bases. This CDR3 spans 19 amino acids. Germline V gene data show CDR1 as MNHEY and CDR2 as SMNVEV (reference sequence). The V and J ends lost 4 bases and 0 bases, in that order; junction bases with no gene match: 17. CDR3 loop: CASSSYLKSKAGASYEQYF. CDR3 DNA sequence: TGTGCCAGCAGTTCCTACTTAAAATCCAAAGCGGGAGCCTCCTACGAGCAGTACTTC.

V and J are TRBV6-5 and TRBJ1-2; the D gene is possibly TRBD1 (6 bases). Germline CDR1 MNHEY, CDR2 SVGAGI. Trimming removed 0 bases at V and 8 bases at J, with 13 bases between. The CDR3 spans 14 residues. The chain's CDR3 is CASSYSNRVPGYTF. CDR3 DNA: TGTGCCAGCAGTTACTCGAACAGGGTCCCCGGCTACACCTTC.

The chain recombines TRBV6-5 with TRBJ2-1; 8 nucleotides align to TRBD2. V lost 6 bases, J lost 0 bases, and 4 bases stayed unmatched. This CDR3 is built from 15 residues. Germline CDR1 is MNHEY and CDR2 is SVGAGI. CDR3 bases: TGTGCCAGCAGCCCGAGCGGGAGCTCCTACAATGAGCAGTTCTTC. Encoded protein: CASSPSGSSYNEQFF.

This rearrangement joins TRBV27 to TRBJ2-3; TRBD2 is a possible D gene (5 bases). In germline, CDR1 is MNHEY, CDR2 SMNVEV (reference sequence). The CDR3 has 16 residues. Trimming took 2 bases from V and 2 from J, leaving 14 bases between them. CDR3 amino acids: CASSLLARRDTDTQYF. The CDR3 DNA reads TGTGCCAGCAGTTTACTAGCACGTCGGGACACAGATACGCAGTATTTT.

V is TRBV6-2 or TRBV6-3 and J is TRBJ2-7; tentatively, D is TRBD2 (5 bases). V lost 5 bases to trimming and J lost 3 bases, with 14 bases between them. The CDR3 extends over 14 amino acids. The germline V gene has CDR1 MNHEY and CDR2 SVGEGT. As DNA, the CDR3 is TGTGCCAGCAGTAACGGGGTAAGGGTCTACGAGCAGTACTTC. This codes for CASSNGVRVYEQYF.

V is TRBV27 and J is TRBJ1-6; D is possibly TRBD1 (5 bases). V was pared by 4 bases and J by 0 bases, with 13 bases between. CDR1 is MNHEY, CDR2 SMNVEV, per germline (reference sequence). The length of the CDR3 is 17 residues. The CDR3 reads CASSSGLTSSYNSPLHF. The CDR3 DNA follows: TGTGCCAGCAGTTCGGGACTTACGAGCTCCTATAATTCACCCCTCCACTTT.

The genes are TRBV7-8 and TRBJ2-2; 9 nucleotides agree with TRBD2. The V segment lost 3 bases and the J segment 7 bases; nucleotides outside the gene matches: 9. Germline V CDR1 and CDR2: SGHVS, FQNEAQ. The CDR3 has 16 residues. In DNA form, the CDR3 reads TGTGCCAGCAGCTTGGCGGGAGGGCCTGGGAGCGGGGAGCTGTTTTTT. Its protein product is CASSLAGGPGSGELFF.

The chain has TRBV2 and TRBJ2-6; TRBD1 is a possible D gene (5 bases). Per germline, CDR1 SNHLY and CDR2 FYNNEI. The CDR3 sequence is 12 residues long. Trimming took off 6 bases at V and 10 bases at J, with 10 bases between the two ends. As DNA, the CDR3 is TGTGCCAGCAGCACCGCAGGGAACGTCCTGACTTTC. Its translation: CASSTAGNVLTF. Filled out from reference TRBV2 and TRBJ2-6, the complete variable domain reads EPEVTQTPSHQVTQMGQEVILRCVPISNHLYFYWYRQILGQKVEFLVSFYNNEISEKSEIFDDQFSVERPDGSNFTLKIRSTKLEDSAMYFCASSTAGNVLTFGAGSRLTVL.

This sequence joins TRBV6-5 and TRBJ2-5, with D perhaps matching TRBD2 (6 bases). The CDR3 has 15 amino acids. Looked up from germline, CDR1 is MNHEY and CDR2 is SVGAGI. Trimming removed 0 bases from V and 5 bases from J, with 13 bases in between. The CDR3 loop reads CASSYSRGREETQYF. The CDR3 DNA sequence: TGTGCCAGCAGTTACTCACGGGGGAGAGAGGAGACCCAGTACTTC.

V and J are TRBV24-1 and TRBJ2-3; no firm D call. This CDR3 comprises 14 residues. The V gene lost 1 base and the J gene lost 4 bases, with 8 bases spanning the gap. Germline V gene data show CDR1 as KGHDR and CDR2 as SFDVKD. The DNA for the CDR3 is TGTGCCACCAGTGATTTTCGGTTAGCAGATACGCAGTATTTT. This translates into CATSDFRLADTQYF.

The gene calls are TRBV30 and TRBJ1-6, with D possibly matching TRBD1 (5 bases). This CDR3 is 15 amino acids long. Germline V CDR1 and CDR2: GTSNPN, SVGIG (reference sequence). With 2 bases removed from V and 6 bases from J, the gap between germline ends came to 14 bases. In DNA form, the CDR3 reads TGTGCCTGGAGTCAGGGATTGGGGCCTAATTCACCCCTCCACTTT. Translation gives CAWSQGLGPNSPLHF.

This chain links TRBV5-1 with TRBJ1-1, with D maybe TRBD1 (5 bases). Germline loops: CDR1 SGHRS, CDR2 YFSETQ. V gave up 2 bases and J gave up 8 bases, with 10 bases separating them. The CDR3 covers 12 residues. The DNA of the CDR3 is TGCGCCAGCAGCTTCGGACGGGGGGAAGCTTTCTTT. It specifies CASSFGRGEAFF.

The V call is TRBV30, the J call TRBJ1-5; D is undetermined. Trimming shortened V by 3 bases and J by 6 bases, and 12 bases separated the two germline ends. Germline V gene lookup returns CDR1 GTSNPN and CDR2 SVGIG (reference sequence). The CDR3 has 13 amino acids. This chain's CDR3 is CAWRKAGSQPQHF. CDR3 DNA sequence: TGTGCCTGGAGGAAGGCTGGGAGTCAGCCCCAGCATTTT.

The V gene is TRBV19, the J gene TRBJ1-5; D call uncertain. V lost 4 bases and J 7 bases, leaving 8 bases between the germline ends. The CDR3 contains 12 residues. Looked up from germline, CDR1 is LNHDA and CDR2 is SQIVND (reference sequence). The CDR3 sequence is CASSTRPQPQHF. CDR3 sequence (DNA): TGTGCCAGTAGTACGCGTCCGCAGCCCCAGCATTTT.

The gene calls are TRBV6-1 and TRBJ2-1, with 12 nucleotides matching TRBD2. The CDR3 consists of 19 residues. The germline CDR1 and CDR2 sequences are MNHNS and SASEGT. V lost 2 bases and J lost 3; bases outside the gene matches: 11. The CDR3 reads CASSEKGLAGLSHYNEQFF. The CDR3 nucleotides read TGTGCCAGCAGTGAAAAGGGACTAGCGGGCCTAAGCCACTACAATGAGCAGTTCTTC.

This clone occurred a few times. The chain employs TRBV11-2 and TRBJ1-2; D is unresolved. Trimming took 5 bases from V and 4 from J, leaving 11 bases between them. The CDR3 has 13 residues. Germline V gene sequence: CDR1 SGHAT, CDR2 FQNNGV. The DNA of the CDR3 is TGTGCCAGCAGCCTAGGCGATCTCTATGGCTACACCTTC. It codes for CASSLGDLYGYTF.

The rearrangement uses TRBV9 and TRBJ1-6; D may be TRBD1 (5 bases). Per germline, CDR1 SGDLS and CDR2 YYNGEE. V was clipped by 0 bases and J by 6 bases, with 13 bases between them. CDR3 size: 16 residues. CDR3 DNA sequence: TGTGCCAGCAGCGTAGGGAGCCAGGGAACTAATTCACCCCTCCACTTT. Its translation is CASSVGSQGTNSPLHF.

CDR3 region: CASSRGQETQYF. The DNA for the CDR3 is TGTGCCAGCAGCAGGGGGCAAGAGACCCAGTACTTC. V is TRBV2 and J is TRBJ2-5; TRBD1 matches 7 bases. The trim removed 6 bases at V and 2 bases at J, leaving 0 bases unmatched. CDR1 is SNHLY and CDR2 is FYNNEI in the germline V gene. The CDR3 consists of 12 residues.

The chain recombines TRBV28 with TRBJ2-2; a possible D gene is TRBD2 (7 bases). The CDR3 has 17 amino acids. The germline V gene encodes CDR1 MDHEN and CDR2 SYDVKM. Trimming cost V 6 bases and J 6 bases, with 23 bases left between them. Here the CDR3 reads CASRKGGRGNRAGELFF. In DNA form, the CDR3 reads TGTGCCAGCAGGAAGGGGGGGCGCGGTAACCGGGCCGGGGAGCTGTTTTTT.

The chain is built from TRBV28 and TRBJ1-1; 10 bases fit TRBD1. Germline assignment: CDR1 MDHEN and CDR2 SYDVKM. J lost 1 base, V lost 8 bases, and 4 bases had no gene match. The CDR3 length is 14 residues. This CDR3 is CASCRTGGNTEAFF. DNA for the CDR3: TGTGCCAGCTGCAGGACAGGGGGGAACACTGAAGCTTTCTTT. Combining the CDR3 with reference TRBV28 and TRBJ1-1 gives the whole variable domain DVKVTQSSRYLVKRTGEKVFLECVQDMDHENMFWYRQDPGLGLRLIYFSYDVKMKEKGDIPEGYSVSREKKERFSLILESASTNQTSMYLCASCRTGGNTEAFFGQGTRLTVV.

The chain links TRBV27 to TRBJ2-7, with TRBD2 identical over 8 bases. V shed 5 bases, J shed 2 bases, and the junction held 8 bases outside the gene matches. Per germline, CDR1 MNHEY and CDR2 SMNVEV (reference sequence). The CDR3 totals 15 residues. The CDR3 region is CASSRGAGVTYEQYF. In DNA form, the CDR3 reads TGTGCCAGCAGTCGGGGAGCGGGAGTAACCTACGAGCAGTACTTC.

This chain joins TRBV16 and TRBJ1-6; 10 positions agree with TRBD1. After removal of 2 bases from V and 7 bases from J, the junction contained 14 bases not matched to a gene. This CDR3 region has 19 residues. Per the germline V gene, CDR1 is KGHSY and CDR2 is FQNENV. CDR3 nucleotides: TGTGCCAGCAGCCAAGACGGCACGACAGGGGGCGCGCGGAATTCACCCCTCCACTTT. As protein: CASSQDGTTGGARNSPLHF.

V and J are TRBV10-3 and TRBJ1-4; 7 bases are shared with TRBD1. The CDR3 spans 13 residues. Per the germline V gene, CDR1 is ENHRY and CDR2 is SYGVKD. V lost 9 bases, J lost 4 bases, and 5 bases stayed unmatched. CDR3 amino acids: CAIRGQGNEKLFF. The DNA of the CDR3 is TGTGCCATTAGGGGGCAGGGTAATGAAAAACTGTTTTTT.

This rearrangement joins TRBV5-1 to TRBJ2-1, with 13 bases aligning to TRBD2. From germline, CDR1 is SGHRS and CDR2 YFSETQ. This CDR3 is 17 amino acids long. J gave up 6 bases and V 4 bases, and 10 bases lay outside the gene matches. In DNA form, the CDR3 reads TGCGCCAGCAGCATCGGGACTAGCGGGATTTCGGTCAATGAGCAGTTCTTC. Its translation is CASSIGTSGISVNEQFF.

CDR3 nucleotides: TGTGCCAGCAGTTACTCGACATTAGGACAGGGCGAAGCTTTCTTT. It encodes CASSYSTLGQGEAFF. J is TRBJ1-1 and V is TRBV6-5; the match to TRBD1 covers 8 bases. The V and J ends lost 0 bases and 8 bases, in that order; junction bases with no gene match: 8. The CDR3 is made up of 15 amino acids. CDR1 and CDR2 from the germline V gene are MNHEY and SVGAGI.